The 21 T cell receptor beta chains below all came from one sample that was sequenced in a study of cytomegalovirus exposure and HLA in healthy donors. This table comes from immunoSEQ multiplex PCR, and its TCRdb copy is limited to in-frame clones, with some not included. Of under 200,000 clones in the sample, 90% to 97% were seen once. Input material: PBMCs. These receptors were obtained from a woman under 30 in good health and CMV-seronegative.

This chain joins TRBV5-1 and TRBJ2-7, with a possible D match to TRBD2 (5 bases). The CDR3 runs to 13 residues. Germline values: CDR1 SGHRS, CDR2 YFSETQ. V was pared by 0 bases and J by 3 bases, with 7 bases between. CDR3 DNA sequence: TGCGCCAGCAGCTTGGCCGAGGGCTACGAGCAGTACTTC. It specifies CASSLAEGYEQYF.

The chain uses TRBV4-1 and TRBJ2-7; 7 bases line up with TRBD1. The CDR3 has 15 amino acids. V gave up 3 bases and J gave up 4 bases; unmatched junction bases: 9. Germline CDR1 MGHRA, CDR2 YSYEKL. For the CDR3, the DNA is TGCGCCAGCAGCCACCTTGGGACAGCATCTTACGAGCAGTACTTC. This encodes CASSHLGTASYEQYF.

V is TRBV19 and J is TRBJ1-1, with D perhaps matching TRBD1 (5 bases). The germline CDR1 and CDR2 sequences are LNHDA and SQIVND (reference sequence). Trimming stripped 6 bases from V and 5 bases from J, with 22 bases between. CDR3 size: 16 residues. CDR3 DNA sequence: TGTGCCAGTAGGGACTCGGATGGGGGGGAGTGGACTGAAGCTTTCTTT. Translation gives CASRDSDGGEWTEAFF.

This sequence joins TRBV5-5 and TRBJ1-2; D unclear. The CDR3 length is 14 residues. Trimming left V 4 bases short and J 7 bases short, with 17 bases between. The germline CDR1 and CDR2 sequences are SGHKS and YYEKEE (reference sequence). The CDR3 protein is CASSGQTDAGGYTF. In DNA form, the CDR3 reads TGTGCCAGCAGCGGGCAGACGGATGCAGGTGGCTACACCTTC. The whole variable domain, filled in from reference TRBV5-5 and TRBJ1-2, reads DAGVTQSPTHLIKTRGQQVTLRCSPISGHKSVSWYQQVLGQGPQFIFQYYEKEERGRGNFPDRFSARQFPNYSSELNVNALLLGDSALYLCASSGQTDAGGYTFGSGTRLTVV.

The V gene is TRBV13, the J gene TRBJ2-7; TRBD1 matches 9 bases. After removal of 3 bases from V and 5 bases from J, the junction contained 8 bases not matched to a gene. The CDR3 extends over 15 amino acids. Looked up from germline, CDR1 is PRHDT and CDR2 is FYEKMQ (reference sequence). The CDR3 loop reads CASSLTGTGTHEQYF. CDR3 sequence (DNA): TGTGCCAGCAGCTTGACCGGGACAGGGACCCACGAGCAGTACTTC.

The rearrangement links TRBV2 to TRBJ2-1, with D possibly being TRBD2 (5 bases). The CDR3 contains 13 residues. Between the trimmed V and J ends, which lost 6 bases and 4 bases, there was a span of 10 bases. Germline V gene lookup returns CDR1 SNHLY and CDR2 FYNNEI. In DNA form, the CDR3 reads TGTGCCAGCAGGAGGGATGCTTACAATGAGCAGTTCTTC. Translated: CASRRDAYNEQFF.

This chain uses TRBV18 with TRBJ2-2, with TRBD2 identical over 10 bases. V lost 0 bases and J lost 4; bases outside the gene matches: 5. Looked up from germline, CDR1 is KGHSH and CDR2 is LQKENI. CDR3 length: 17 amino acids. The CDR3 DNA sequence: TGTGCCAGCTCACCACCGCCCCAGCGGGGGGGCACCGGGGAGCTGTTTTTT. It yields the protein CASSPPPQRGGTGELFF.

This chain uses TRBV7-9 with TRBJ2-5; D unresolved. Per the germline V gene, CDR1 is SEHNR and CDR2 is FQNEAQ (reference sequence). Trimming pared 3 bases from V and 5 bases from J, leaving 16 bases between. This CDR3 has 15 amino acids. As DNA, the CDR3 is TGTGCCAGCAGCTTGGTACGGTTATCTCCCGAGACCCAGTACTTC. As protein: CASSLVRLSPETQYF.

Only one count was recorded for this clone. The CDR3 protein is CAITETDSNGYTF. CDR3 coding DNA: TGTGCCATCACCGAGACAGACTCAAATGGCTACACCTTC. The rearrangement joins TRBV10-3 to TRBJ1-2, with D possibly TRBD1 on 5 matching bases. CDR3 size: 13 residues. Looked up from germline, CDR1 is ENHRY and CDR2 is SYGVKD. The ends were cut back, 7 bases at V and 6 bases at J, with 15 bases in the middle.

The CDR3 DNA sequence: TGCAGCACGTCCGGGACAGGGAGTGGAAACACCATATATTTT. Its protein is CSTSGTGSGNTIYF. The chain links TRBV29-1 to TRBJ1-3, with TRBD1 matching 9 bases. V lost 8 bases to trimming and J lost 3 bases; unmatched junction nucleotides: 8. The CDR3 length is 14 residues. Germline CDR1 and CDR2: SQVTM and ANQGSEA.

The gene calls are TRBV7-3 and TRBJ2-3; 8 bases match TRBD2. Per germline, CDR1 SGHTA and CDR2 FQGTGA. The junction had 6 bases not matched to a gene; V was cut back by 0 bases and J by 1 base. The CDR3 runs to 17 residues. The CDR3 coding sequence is TGTGCCAGCAGCTTAACTAGCGGGGCTAGGGGCACAGATACGCAGTATTTT. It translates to CASSLTSGARGTDTQYF.

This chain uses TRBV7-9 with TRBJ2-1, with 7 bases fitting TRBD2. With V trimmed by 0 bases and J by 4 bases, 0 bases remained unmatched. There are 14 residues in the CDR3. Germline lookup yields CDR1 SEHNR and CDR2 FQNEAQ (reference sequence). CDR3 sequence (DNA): TGTGCCAGCAGCTTAGCAGCGGGGTACAATGAGCAGTTCTTC. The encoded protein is CASSLAAGYNEQFF.

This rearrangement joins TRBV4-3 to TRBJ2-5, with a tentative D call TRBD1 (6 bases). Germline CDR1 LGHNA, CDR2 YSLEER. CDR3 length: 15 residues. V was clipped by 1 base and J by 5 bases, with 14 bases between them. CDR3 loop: CASSQGDTSAETQYF. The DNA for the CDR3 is TGCGCCAGCAGCCAAGGGGACACTAGTGCGGAGACCCAGTACTTC.

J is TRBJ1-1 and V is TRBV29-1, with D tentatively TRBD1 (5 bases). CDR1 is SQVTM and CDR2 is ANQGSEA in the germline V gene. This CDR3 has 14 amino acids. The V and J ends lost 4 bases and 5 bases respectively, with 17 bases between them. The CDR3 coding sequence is TGCAGCGTTGCCGCCGGGGGGGGTGGAACTGAAGCTTTCTTT. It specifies CSVAAGGGGTEAFF.

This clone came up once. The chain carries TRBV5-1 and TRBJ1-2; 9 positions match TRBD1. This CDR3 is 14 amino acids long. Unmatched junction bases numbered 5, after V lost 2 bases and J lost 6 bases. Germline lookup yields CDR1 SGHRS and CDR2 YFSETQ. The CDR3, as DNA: TGCGCCAGCAGCTTTGGGACAGGGAATGATGGCTACACCTTC. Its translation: CASSFGTGNDGYTF.

The DNA of the CDR3 is TGTGCCACCAGCAACCGTTCTACTCTCGGGACAGGGTTCCACGAGCAGTACTTC. Protein product: CATSNRSTLGTGFHEQYF. V is TRBV15 and J is TRBJ2-7, with 9 positions matching TRBD1. CDR3 length equals 18 residues. The junction had 18 bases not matched to a gene; V was cut back by 4 bases and J by 5 bases. Germline lookup yields CDR1 LNHNV and CDR2 YYDKDF (reference sequence).

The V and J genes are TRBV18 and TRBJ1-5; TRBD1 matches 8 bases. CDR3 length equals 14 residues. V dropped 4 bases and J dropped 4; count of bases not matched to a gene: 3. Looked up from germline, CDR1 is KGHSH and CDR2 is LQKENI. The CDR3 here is CASSRGTGNQPQHF. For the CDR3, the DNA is TGTGCCAGCTCACGGGGGACAGGTAATCAGCCCCAGCATTTT.

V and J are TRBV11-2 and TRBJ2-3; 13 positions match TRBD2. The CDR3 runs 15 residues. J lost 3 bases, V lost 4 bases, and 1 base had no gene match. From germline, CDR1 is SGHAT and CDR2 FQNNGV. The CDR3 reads CASSSTSGGTDTQYF. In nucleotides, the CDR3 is TGTGCCAGCAGCTCGACTAGCGGGGGGACAGATACGCAGTATTTT.

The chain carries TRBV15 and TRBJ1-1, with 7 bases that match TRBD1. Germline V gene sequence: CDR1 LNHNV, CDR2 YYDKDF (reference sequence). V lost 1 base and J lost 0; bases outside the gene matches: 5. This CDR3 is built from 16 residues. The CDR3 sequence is CATSRGGGRLNTEAFF. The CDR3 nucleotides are TGTGCCACCAGCAGAGGAGGGGGCCGGTTGAACACTGAAGCTTTCTTT.

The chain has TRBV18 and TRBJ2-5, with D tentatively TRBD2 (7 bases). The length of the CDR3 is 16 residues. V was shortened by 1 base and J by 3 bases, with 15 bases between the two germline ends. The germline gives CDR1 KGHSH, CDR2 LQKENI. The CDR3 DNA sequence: TGTGCCAGCTCACCACTGGGCGGGGGCCCGAAAGAGACCCAGTACTTC. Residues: CASSPLGGGPKETQYF.

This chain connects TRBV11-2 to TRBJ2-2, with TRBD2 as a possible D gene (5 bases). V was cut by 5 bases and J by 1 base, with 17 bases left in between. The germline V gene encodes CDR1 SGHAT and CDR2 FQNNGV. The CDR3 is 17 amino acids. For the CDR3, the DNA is TGTGCCAGCAGCGGACGACTTAGCGAGGTGAACACCGGGGAGCTGTTTTTT. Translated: CASSGRLSEVNTGELFF.